This TCR beta chain was captured by sequencing in a study of technical replicates of blood from several donors. This table comes from immunoSEQ multiplex PCR, and its TCRdb copy is limited to in-frame clones, with some not included. The sample has 50,000 to 80,000 clones; 86% are singletons. Looked up from germline, CDR1 is MNHNS and CDR2 is SASEGT. V dropped 0 bases and J dropped 5 bases, with 22 bases sitting between them. CDR3 size: 18 residues. The material sequenced was PBMCs. The genes are TRBV6-1 and TRBJ1-1; the D is unclear. The clonotype comes from a human donor in good health. Some clones in this sample may be carry-over from other donors' samples. This CDR3 reads CASSEAPRGANFRTEAFF. The CDR3 DNA sequence: TGTGCCAGCAGTGAAGCGCCCCGAGGAGCTAATTTTAGAACTGAAGCTTTCTTT.